These 27 T cell receptor beta chains were all obtained from the same sample, sequenced in a study of T cell repertoires in cytomegalovirus infection (dated by TCRdb to about 2019). Data came from an Illumina HiSeq 1500. TCRdb reprocessing: public reads trimmed at Q25 with fastp, clones called with MiXCR, in-frame beta chains kept. When rows share a CDR3 protein, they turn into one entry using the most common DNA and genes. The sample table lists more than 400,000 distinct CDR3 sequences, more than 20% of them with a count of one. The top ten clones comprise 13% of the sample. Sequencing was performed on PBMCs. The receptors stem from a human donor in good health (CMV status not recorded). Some clones in this sample may be carry-over from other donors' samples.

The gene calls are TRBV28 and TRBJ1-6; D call uncertain. The ends were cut back, 8 bases at V and 6 bases at J, with 11 bases in the middle. The CDR3 covers 13 residues. Germline assignment: CDR1 MDHEN and CDR2 SYDVKM. CDR3: CASVINLNSPLHF. The CDR3, as DNA: TGTGCCAGCGTGATTAACCTTAATTCACCCCTCCACTTT.

This clonotype has a handful of counts. The gene calls are TRBV7-9 and TRBJ1-5; D is possibly TRBD1 (6 bases). Trimming took off 4 bases at V and 0 bases at J, with 10 bases between the two ends. The CDR3 sequence is 15 residues long. Germline-derived CDR1 and CDR2 are SEHNR and FQNEAQ (reference sequence). DNA of the CDR3: TGTGCCAGCAGCTCGGGACATAATAGCAATCAGCCCCAGCATTTT. Translation: CASSSGHNSNQPQHF. The variable domain in full, with the rest retrieved from reference TRBV7-9 and TRBJ1-5, is DTGVSQNPRHKITKRGQNVTFRCDPISEHNRLYWYRQTLGQGPEFLTYFQNEAQLEKSRLLSDRFSAERPKGSFSTLEIQRTEQGDSAMYLCASSSGHNSNQPQHFGDGTRLSIL.

In its sample, this clonotype was seen many times. The genes are TRBV7-2 and TRBJ2-2; D gene ambiguous. V was clipped by 5 bases and J by 0 bases, with 10 bases between them. In germline, CDR1 is SGHTA, CDR2 FQGNSA. There are 15 residues in the CDR3. CDR3: CASSVSGPNTGELFF. The CDR3 DNA follows: TGTGCCAGCAGCGTATCCGGCCCGAACACCGGGGAGCTGTTTTTT.

This clonotype was counted between two and nine times. The chain links TRBV11-2 to TRBJ2-1, with TRBD2 identical over 7 bases. The CDR3 is 15 amino acids. Germline V gene sequence: CDR1 SGHAT, CDR2 FQNNGV. J lost 5 bases, V lost 5 bases, and 9 bases had no gene match. The CDR3 DNA reads TGTGCCAGCAGCCGTGGGGGAGGGCTCAACAATGAGCAGTTCTTC. As protein: CASSRGGGLNNEQFF.

The genes are TRBV28 and TRBJ1-5; D not certain. The V gene's germline CDR1 is MDHEN and CDR2 SYDVKM. Trimming stripped 7 bases from V and 9 bases from J, with 22 bases between. CDR3 length equals 15 residues. The CDR3 DNA is TGTGCCAGCATTGGTACGGCGAGAGGTCGGGGGCCCCAGCATTTT. Amino acid sequence: CASIGTARGRGPQHF.

DNA of the CDR3: TGCGCCAGCAGCCAAGATTTAGGACCGACAAACATTCAGTACTTC. This encodes CASSQDLGPTNIQYF. The chain recombines TRBV4-1 with TRBJ2-4; D unresolved. V shed 0 bases and J shed 6 bases, with 12 bases lying between them. This CDR3 spans 15 amino acids. Germline-derived CDR1 and CDR2 are MGHRA and YSYEKL.

This chain links TRBV5-1 with TRBJ1-6, with D perhaps matching TRBD1 (6 bases). CDR3 length: 15 residues. V was cut by 3 bases and J by 5 bases, with 12 bases left in between. From germline, CDR1 is SGHRS and CDR2 YFSETQ. The CDR3 here is CASSWTGTNNSPLHF. The CDR3 bases are TGCGCCAGCAGCTGGACCGGGACAAATAATTCACCCCTCCACTTT.

The V call is TRBV9, the J call TRBJ1-2, with 7 bases fitting TRBD1. The CDR3 has 14 amino acids. Germline-derived CDR1 and CDR2 are SGDLS and YYNGEE. V lost 2 bases and J lost 6; bases outside the gene matches: 7. This CDR3 reads CASSVGTASDGYTF. The DNA of the CDR3 is TGTGCCAGCAGCGTGGGGACAGCTTCGGATGGCTACACCTTC. The full variable domain, completed using reference TRBV9 and TRBJ1-2, is DSGVTQTPKHLITATGQRVTLRCSPRSGDLSVYWYQQSLDQGLQFLIQYYNGEERAKGNILERFSAQQFPDLHSELNLSSLELGDSALYFCASSVGTASDGYTFGSGTRLTVV.

This clonotype was observed a handful of times. The V gene is TRBV12-3 or TRBV12-4, the J gene TRBJ2-1, with a weak D call TRBD2 (6 bases). V was pared by 6 bases and J by 0 bases, with 12 bases between. CDR3 size: 15 residues. The CDR3 is CASRIGGSSYNEQFF. The CDR3 bases are TGTGCCAGCAGGATCGGGGGAAGCTCCTACAATGAGCAGTTCTTC.

J is TRBJ2-1 and V is TRBV7-3; 12 bases fit TRBD2. Germline V gene sequence: CDR1 SGHTA, CDR2 FQGTGA. Trimming removed 8 bases from V and 2 bases from J; junction bases left unmatched: 10. The CDR3 covers 17 residues. The CDR3: CASPGGLAGPTYNEQFF. As DNA, the CDR3 is TGTGCCAGCCCAGGGGGACTAGCGGGCCCAACCTACAATGAGCAGTTCTTC.

The chain links TRBV4-2 to TRBJ2-1; 10 positions match TRBD2. The V and J ends lost 0 bases and 0 bases, in that order; junction bases with no gene match: 5. Germline CDR1 reads LGHNA; CDR2 reads YNFKEQ. CDR3 size: 18 residues. Here the CDR3 reads CASSQDRVAGGSYNEQFF. The CDR3 nucleotides are TGTGCCAGCAGCCAAGATCGAGTAGCGGGAGGCTCCTACAATGAGCAGTTCTTC.

Only a few counts were recorded for this clonotype. In DNA form, the CDR3 reads TGTGCCAGCGCGGGGTACATGAACACTGAAGCTTTCTTT. Encoded protein: CASAGYMNTEAFF. This chain joins TRBV12-3 or TRBV12-4 and TRBJ1-1; D remains unclear. V lost 8 bases and J lost 0, with 10 bases in between. The CDR3 loop spans 13 amino acids.

The chain links TRBV9 to TRBJ2-1; TRBD1 is a possible D gene (5 bases). V gave up 0 bases and J gave up 9 bases, with 13 bases separating them. The CDR3 extends over 14 amino acids. Germline CDR1 SGDLS, CDR2 YYNGEE. CDR3 region: CASSVDQGRSEQFF. For the CDR3, the DNA is TGTGCCAGCAGCGTAGATCAGGGAAGGTCTGAGCAGTTCTTC.

The table lists this clonotype with a few counts. V is TRBV6-1 and J is TRBJ1-1; tentatively, D is TRBD1 (5 bases). Trimming removed 11 bases from V and 0 bases from J, with 16 bases in between. Germline values: CDR1 MNHNS, CDR2 SASEGT. The CDR3 covers 14 residues. The CDR3 nucleotides are TGTGCCCTACAGGCCAGAGCATTGAACACTGAAGCTTTCTTT. It translates to CALQARALNTEAFF.

This clonotype was counted between two and nine times. The chain has TRBV19 and TRBJ2-5; TRBD2 is a possible D gene (5 bases). CDR3 length equals 15 residues. CDR1 is LNHDA and CDR2 is SQIVND in the germline V gene (reference sequence). V lost 8 bases to trimming and J lost 5 bases, with 21 bases between them. The CDR3 region is CASSTRSPGMETQYF. The CDR3 coding sequence is TGTGCCAGTTCAACCCGATCCCCGGGGATGGAGACCCAGTACTTC.

About this clonotype itself: A much bigger clone sits one base away, suggesting this may be a read error. The chain employs TRBV7-9 and TRBJ2-2, with TRBD1 identical over 7 bases. The CDR3 consists of 14 residues. Per germline, CDR1 SEHNR and CDR2 FQNEAQ (reference sequence). After removal of 4 bases from V and 3 bases from J, the junction contained 2 bases not matched to a gene. CDR3 in DNA: TGTGCCAGCAGCTCGGGACAGTACACCGGGGAGCTGTTTTTT. Its protein product is CASSSGQYTGELFF.

This clonotype was seen at least ten times. The rearrangement uses TRBV12-3 or TRBV12-4 and TRBJ2-7, with a weak D call TRBD1 (6 bases). This CDR3 has 14 residues. V was trimmed by 5 bases and J by 2 bases, leaving 13 bases between them. The CDR3 sequence: CASSLIGQPYEQYF. The CDR3 nucleotides are TGTGCCAGCAGTCTCATCGGACAGCCCTACGAGCAGTACTTC.

The J gene is TRBJ1-4, the V gene TRBV4-1, with D unresolved. Trimming pared 1 base from V and 9 bases from J, leaving 9 bases between. Germline CDR1 and CDR2: MGHRA and YSYEKL. This CDR3 contains 13 residues. The CDR3 coding sequence is TGCGCCAGCAGCCAAGTCACTGGGAAAAAACTGTTTTTT. This gives the protein CASSQVTGKKLFF.

This clonotype was counted a few times. J is TRBJ2-1 and V is TRBV12-3 or TRBV12-4, with TRBD1 identical over 8 bases. With 7 bases clipped from V and 4 bases from J, the junction kept 6 bases outside the gene matches. This CDR3 region has 14 residues. The CDR3 here is CASNRQGSYNEQFF. For the CDR3, the DNA is TGTGCCAGCAATCGACAGGGGTCGTACAATGAGCAGTTCTTC.

The chain links TRBV29-1 to TRBJ2-3; D might be TRBD2 (5 bases). Trimming stripped 8 bases from V and 2 bases from J, with 14 bases between. CDR3 length: 13 residues. Germline CDR1 SQVTM, CDR2 ANQGSEA. The CDR3 reads CSSKGVITDTQYF. DNA for the CDR3: TGCAGCTCCAAGGGAGTGATCACAGATACGCAGTATTTT.

This clonotype was recorded many times. The V call is TRBV7-9, the J call TRBJ2-3; TRBD1 might be the D (6 bases). The CDR3 extends over 13 amino acids. The V gene lost 10 bases and the J gene lost 2 bases, with 13 bases spanning the gap. Germline V gene sequence: CDR1 SEHNR, CDR2 FQNEAQ (reference sequence). CDR3 nucleotide sequence: TGTGCCACCCACAGGGACCTCACAGATACGCAGTATTTT. Translated, it gives CATHRDLTDTQYF.

V gene TRBV28 combines with J gene TRBJ1-2, with D unresolved. Germline values: CDR1 MDHEN, CDR2 SYDVKM. The CDR3 runs to 14 residues. V gave up 5 bases and J gave up 5 bases, with 15 bases separating them. The CDR3 sequence: CASSDSWWAYGYTF. The CDR3 nucleotides read TGTGCCAGCAGTGACTCGTGGTGGGCTTATGGCTACACCTTC.

The chain has TRBV12-3 or TRBV12-4 and TRBJ2-1, with 8 bases matching TRBD1. J was trimmed by 8 bases and V by 6 bases; bases with no gene match: 3. The CDR3 spans 12 residues. The DNA for the CDR3 is TGTGCCAGCAGCCCGACAGGGGATGAGCAGTTCTTC. Amino acids: CASSPTGDEQFF.

The rearrangement joins TRBV6-2 or TRBV6-3 to TRBJ2-3; D possibly uses TRBD1 or TRBD2 (6 bases each). Germline CDR1 MNHEY, CDR2 SVGEGT. Trimming removed 7 bases at V and 3 bases at J, with 17 bases between. The CDR3 runs 15 residues. The CDR3 DNA follows: TGTGCCAGCACCCTCACAGGGAGGAGGACAGATACGCAGTATTTT. Residues: CASTLTGRRTDTQYF.

This clonotype was detected a few times. The V call is TRBV6-6, the J call TRBJ2-7; a possible D gene is TRBD1 (6 bases). Germline V gives CDR1 MNHNY, CDR2 SVGAGI (reference sequence). CDR3 length: 13 amino acids. Trimming pared 2 bases from V and 6 bases from J, leaving 11 bases between. The CDR3 loop reads CASSYPDRREQYV. The CDR3 DNA reads TGTGCCAGCAGTTACCCCGACAGGCGCGAGCAGTACGTC.

This clonotype was recorded a few times. The V call is TRBV20-1, the J call TRBJ2-2; TRBD2 matches 7 bases. V gave up 5 bases and J gave up 6 bases; unmatched junction bases: 9. CDR3 length equals 14 residues. CDR1 and CDR2 from the germline V gene are DFQATT and SNEGSKA (reference sequence). The CDR3 reads CSADRGGPAGELFF. CDR3 nucleotides: TGCAGTGCTGACCGGGGAGGGCCAGCCGGGGAGCTGTTTTTT.

This clonotype was recorded many times. This chain links TRBV7-9 with TRBJ1-1; D is perhaps TRBD1 (5 bases). Per the germline V gene, CDR1 is SEHNR and CDR2 is FQNEAQ (reference sequence). CDR3 length: 14 amino acids. The V end lost 4 bases, the J end lost 5 bases, and 14 bases lay between the germline ends. DNA for the CDR3: TGTGCCAGCAGCTGGAGACAGAGAGGGACTGAAGCTTTCTTT. Translating it yields CASSWRQRGTEAFF.